The next 2 T cell receptor beta chains were all read from a single sample in a study of T cell responses to AZD1222 COVID-19 vaccine. Using immunoSEQ multiplex PCR, the repertoire was profiled, and TCRdb retains in-frame clones only, with some absent. The sample has over 45,000 clones, over 75% seen once. Sequenced material: peripheral blood, taken on day 0 of AZD1222 vaccination. The receptor source for this set is an adult in good health.

The chain combines TRBV6-2 or TRBV6-3 with TRBJ2-1; D may be TRBD2 (6 bases). This CDR3 comprises 14 residues. V dropped 2 bases and J dropped 4 bases, with 9 bases sitting between them. Germline V gene lookup returns CDR1 MNHEY and CDR2 SVGEGT. The CDR3, as DNA: TGTGCCAGCAGTTACGGGACTCCATACAATGAGCAGTTCTTC. Residues: CASSYGTPYNEQFF.

The chain links TRBV3-1 (or the pseudogene TRBV3-2) to TRBJ2-7, with D unresolved. The CDR3 is made up of 12 amino acids. Trimming took off 4 bases at V and 0 bases at J, with 4 bases between the two ends. Germline V lookup: CDR1 LGHDT, CDR2 YNNKEL (reference sequence). The CDR3 loop reads CASSLDSYEQYF. The CDR3 DNA reads as TGTGCCAGCAGCCTCGACTCCTACGAGCAGTACTTC.